This T cell receptor beta chain was captured in a study of blood T cell repertoires in COVID-19. Study information: Donors in the United States, Italy and Spain gave samples during acute or convalescent COVID-19. PBMCs, B-cell-depleted T cells, or T cells were the source of the cDNA or gDNA that made up the material.

Original data processing: Researchers report that nucleated cell counts were estimated from reference gene primer amplification. Sequenced by immunoSEQ multiplex PCR; TCRdb stores in-frame clones only, minus some. V, J and clone size are those of that table, while D and trimming were read from the DNA. Among 95,000 or so clones listed, less than 85% were seen once. Trimming took 5 bases from V and 2 from J, leaving 7 bases between them. CDR3 length equals 13 residues. This clonotype originated in a human donor in a cohort sampled during active COVID-19. The chain uses TRBV12-3 or TRBV12-4 and TRBJ2-1; D gene uncertain. Sequencing input: peripheral blood. The CDR3 nucleotides are TGTGCCAGCAGTCAATTCACCTACAATGAGCAGTTCTTC. Its protein is CASSQFTYNEQFF.